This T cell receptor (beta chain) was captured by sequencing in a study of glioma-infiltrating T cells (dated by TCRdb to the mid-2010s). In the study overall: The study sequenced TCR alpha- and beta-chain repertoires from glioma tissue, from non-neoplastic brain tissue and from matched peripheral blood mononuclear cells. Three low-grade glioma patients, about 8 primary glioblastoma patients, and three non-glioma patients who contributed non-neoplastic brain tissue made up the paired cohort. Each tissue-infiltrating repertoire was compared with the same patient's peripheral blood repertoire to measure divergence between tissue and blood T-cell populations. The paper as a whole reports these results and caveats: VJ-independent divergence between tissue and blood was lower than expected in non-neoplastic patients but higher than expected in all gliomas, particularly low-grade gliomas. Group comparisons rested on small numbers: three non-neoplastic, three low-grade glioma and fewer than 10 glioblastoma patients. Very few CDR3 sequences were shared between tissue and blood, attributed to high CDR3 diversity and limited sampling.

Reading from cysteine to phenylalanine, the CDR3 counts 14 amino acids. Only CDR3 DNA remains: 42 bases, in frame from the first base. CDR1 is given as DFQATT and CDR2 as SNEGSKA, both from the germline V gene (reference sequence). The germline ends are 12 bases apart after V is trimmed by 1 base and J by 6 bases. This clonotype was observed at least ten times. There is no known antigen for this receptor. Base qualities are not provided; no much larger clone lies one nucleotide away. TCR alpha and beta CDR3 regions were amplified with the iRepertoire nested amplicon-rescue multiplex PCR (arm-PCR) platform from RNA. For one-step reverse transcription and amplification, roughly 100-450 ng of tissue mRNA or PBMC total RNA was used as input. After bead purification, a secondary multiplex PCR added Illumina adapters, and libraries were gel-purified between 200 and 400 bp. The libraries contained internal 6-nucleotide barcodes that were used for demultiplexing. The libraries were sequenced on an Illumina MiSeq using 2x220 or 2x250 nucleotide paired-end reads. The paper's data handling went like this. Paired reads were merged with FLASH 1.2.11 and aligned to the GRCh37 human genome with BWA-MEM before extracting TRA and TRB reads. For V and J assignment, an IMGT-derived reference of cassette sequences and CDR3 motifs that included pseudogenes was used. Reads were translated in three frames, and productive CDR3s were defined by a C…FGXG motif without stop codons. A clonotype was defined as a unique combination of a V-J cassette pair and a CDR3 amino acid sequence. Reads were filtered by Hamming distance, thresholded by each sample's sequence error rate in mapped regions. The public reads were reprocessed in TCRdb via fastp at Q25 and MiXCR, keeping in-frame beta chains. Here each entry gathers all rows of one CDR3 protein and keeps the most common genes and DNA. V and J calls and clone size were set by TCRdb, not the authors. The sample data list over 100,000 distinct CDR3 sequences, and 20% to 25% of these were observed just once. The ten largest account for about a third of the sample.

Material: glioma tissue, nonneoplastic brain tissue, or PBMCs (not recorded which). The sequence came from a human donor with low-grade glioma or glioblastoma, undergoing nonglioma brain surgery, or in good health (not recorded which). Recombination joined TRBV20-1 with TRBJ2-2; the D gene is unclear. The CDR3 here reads CSARGRTLPGELFF. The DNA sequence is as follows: TGCAGTGCTAGAGGCCGGACCCTCCCCGGGGAGCTGTTTTTT.